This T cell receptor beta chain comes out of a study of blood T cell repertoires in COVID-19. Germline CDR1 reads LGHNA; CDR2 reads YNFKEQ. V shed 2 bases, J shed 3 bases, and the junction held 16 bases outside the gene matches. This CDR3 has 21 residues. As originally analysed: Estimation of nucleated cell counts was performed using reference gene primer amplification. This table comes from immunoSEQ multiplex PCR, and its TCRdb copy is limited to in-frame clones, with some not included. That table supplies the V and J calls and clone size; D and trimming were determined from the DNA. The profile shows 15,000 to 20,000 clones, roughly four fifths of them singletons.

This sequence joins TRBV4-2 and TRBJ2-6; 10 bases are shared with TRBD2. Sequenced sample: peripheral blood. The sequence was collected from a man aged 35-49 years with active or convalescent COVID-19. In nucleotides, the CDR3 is TGTGCCAGCAGCCAACCTTTAGCGGGGGGTAGCGGTATGGGTGGGGCCAACGTCCTGACTTTC. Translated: CASSQPLAGGSGMGGANVLTF.